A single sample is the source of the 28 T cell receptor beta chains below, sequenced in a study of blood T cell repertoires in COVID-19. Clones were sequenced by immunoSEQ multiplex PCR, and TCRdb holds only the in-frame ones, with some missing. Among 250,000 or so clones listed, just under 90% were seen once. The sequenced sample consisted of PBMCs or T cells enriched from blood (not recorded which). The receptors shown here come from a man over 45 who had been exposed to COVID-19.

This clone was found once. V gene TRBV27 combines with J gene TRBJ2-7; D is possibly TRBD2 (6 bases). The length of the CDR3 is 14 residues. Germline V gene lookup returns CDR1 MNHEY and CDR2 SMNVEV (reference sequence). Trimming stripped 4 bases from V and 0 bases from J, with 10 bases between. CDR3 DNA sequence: TGTGCCAGCAGTTGGGACGGGAGCTCCTACGAGCAGTACTTC. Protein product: CASSWDGSSYEQYF.

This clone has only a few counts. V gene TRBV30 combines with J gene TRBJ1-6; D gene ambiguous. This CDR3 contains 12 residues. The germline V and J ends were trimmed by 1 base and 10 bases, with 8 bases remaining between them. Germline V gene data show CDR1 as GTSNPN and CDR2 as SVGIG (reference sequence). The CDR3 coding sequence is TGTGCCTGGAGTGGACGGAGGTCACCCCTCCACTTT. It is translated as CAWSGRRSPLHF. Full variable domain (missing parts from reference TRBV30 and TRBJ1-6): SQTIHQWPATLVQPVGSPLSLECTVEGTSNPNLYWYRQAAGRGLQLLFYSVGIGQISSEVPQNLSASRPQDRQFILSSKKLLLSDSGFYLCAWSGRRSPLHFGNGTRLTVT.

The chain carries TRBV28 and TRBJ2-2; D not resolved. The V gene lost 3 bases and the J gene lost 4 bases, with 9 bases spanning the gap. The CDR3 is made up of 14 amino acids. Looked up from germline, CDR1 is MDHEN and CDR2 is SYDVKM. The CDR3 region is CASSFRGTTGELFF. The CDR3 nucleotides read TGTGCCAGCAGTTTCCGCGGCACCACCGGGGAGCTGTTTTTT.

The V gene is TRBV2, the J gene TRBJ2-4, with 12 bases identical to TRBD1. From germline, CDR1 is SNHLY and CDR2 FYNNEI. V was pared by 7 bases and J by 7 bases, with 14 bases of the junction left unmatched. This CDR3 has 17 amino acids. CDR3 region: CASTDRAGQGAWNIQYF. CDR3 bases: TGTGCCAGCACTGACAGGGCGGGACAGGGGGCTTGGAACATTCAGTACTTC.

CDR3 amino acids: CASSGTGSGELFF. CDR3 coding DNA: TGTGCCAGCAGCGGTACAGGGTCCGGGGAGCTGTTTTTT. V is TRBV7-3 and J is TRBJ2-2, with D tentatively TRBD1 (6 bases). CDR1 SGHTA and CDR2 FQGTGA come from the germline V gene. The V end lost 5 bases, the J end lost 6 bases, and 10 bases lay between the germline ends. The CDR3 has 13 amino acids.

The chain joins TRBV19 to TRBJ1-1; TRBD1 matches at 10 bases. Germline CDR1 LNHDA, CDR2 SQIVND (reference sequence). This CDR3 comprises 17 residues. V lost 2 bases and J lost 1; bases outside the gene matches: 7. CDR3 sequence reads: CASSIRQGANQNTEAFF. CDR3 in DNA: TGTGCCAGTAGTATACGACAGGGGGCAAACCAGAACACTGAAGCTTTCTTT.

The CDR3 nucleotides are TGTGCCACCAGTTTGGGCGCAGATACGCAGTATTTT. This gives the protein CATSLGADTQYF. This chain uses TRBV24-1 with TRBJ2-3, with D uncertain. The germline gives CDR1 KGHDR, CDR2 SFDVKD. Deletions cut 6 bases from V and 4 bases from J, with 7 bases between. The CDR3 loop spans 12 amino acids.

The CDR3: CASSEGQGTSYGYTF. CDR3 bases: TGTGCCAGCAGTGAAGGACAAGGAACCTCCTATGGCTACACCTTC. This chain joins TRBV2 and TRBJ1-2; D unclear. CDR1 and CDR2 from the germline V gene are SNHLY and FYNNEI. CDR3 length: 15 amino acids. V dropped 1 base and J dropped 4 bases, with 13 bases sitting between them.

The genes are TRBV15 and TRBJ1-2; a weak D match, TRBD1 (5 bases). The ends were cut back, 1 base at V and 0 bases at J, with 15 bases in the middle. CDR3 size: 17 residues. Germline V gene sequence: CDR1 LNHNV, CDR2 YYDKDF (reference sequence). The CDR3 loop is CATSRAYETAANYGYTF. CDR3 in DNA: TGTGCCACCAGCAGAGCCTACGAGACAGCAGCTAACTATGGCTACACCTTC.

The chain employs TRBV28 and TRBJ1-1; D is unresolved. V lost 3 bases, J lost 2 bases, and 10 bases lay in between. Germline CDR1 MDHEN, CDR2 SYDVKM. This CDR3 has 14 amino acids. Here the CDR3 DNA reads TGTGCCAGCAGTTTTCTTAGGAGAAACACTGAAGCTTTCTTT. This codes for CASSFLRRNTEAFF.

CDR3 sequence reads: CASSLGGGTENGYTF. The CDR3 nucleotides read TGTGCCAGCAGCCTCGGGGGAGGAACCGAGAATGGCTACACCTTC. The chain joins TRBV6-5 to TRBJ1-2; TRBD1 is a possible D gene (5 bases). The V end was cut by 6 bases, the J end by 6 bases, with 20 bases between. The CDR3 loop spans 15 amino acids. Germline CDR1 and CDR2: MNHEY and SVGAGI.

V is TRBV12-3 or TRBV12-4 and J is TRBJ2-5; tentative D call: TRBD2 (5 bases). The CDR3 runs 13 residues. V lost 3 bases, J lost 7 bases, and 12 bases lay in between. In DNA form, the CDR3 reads TGTGCCAGCAGTTTTGCGGGTGCGGGGACCCAGTACTTC. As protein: CASSFAGAGTQYF.

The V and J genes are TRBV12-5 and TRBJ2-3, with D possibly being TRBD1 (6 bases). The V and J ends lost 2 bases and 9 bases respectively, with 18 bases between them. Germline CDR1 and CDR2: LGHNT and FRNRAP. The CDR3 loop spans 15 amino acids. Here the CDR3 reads CASGLILQGSGTQYF. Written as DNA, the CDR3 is TGTGCTAGTGGTTTGATTTTACAGGGTTCAGGCACGCAGTATTTT.

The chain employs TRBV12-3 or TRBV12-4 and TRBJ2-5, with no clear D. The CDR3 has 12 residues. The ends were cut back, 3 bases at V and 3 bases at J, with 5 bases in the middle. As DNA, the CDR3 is TGTGCCAGCAGTTTTTTAGAAGAGACCCAGTACTTC. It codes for CASSFLEETQYF.

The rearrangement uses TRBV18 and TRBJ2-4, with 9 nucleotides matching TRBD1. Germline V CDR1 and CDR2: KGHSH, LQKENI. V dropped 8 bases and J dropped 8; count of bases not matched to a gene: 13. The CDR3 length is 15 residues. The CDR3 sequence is CASRTTGGDFDIQYF. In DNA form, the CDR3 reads TGTGCCAGCAGAACGACAGGGGGAGATTTCGACATTCAGTACTTC.

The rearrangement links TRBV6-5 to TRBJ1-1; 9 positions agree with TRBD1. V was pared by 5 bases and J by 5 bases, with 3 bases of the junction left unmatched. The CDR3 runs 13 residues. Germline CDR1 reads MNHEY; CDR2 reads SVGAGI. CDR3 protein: CASSRTGATEAFF. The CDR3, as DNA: TGTGCCAGCAGTCGGACAGGGGCAACTGAAGCTTTCTTT.

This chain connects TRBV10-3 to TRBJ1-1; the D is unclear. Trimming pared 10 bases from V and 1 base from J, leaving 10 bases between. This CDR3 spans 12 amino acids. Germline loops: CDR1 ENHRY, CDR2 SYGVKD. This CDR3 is CATRERNTEAFF. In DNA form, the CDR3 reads TGTGCCACCCGAGAAAGGAACACTGAAGCTTTCTTT.

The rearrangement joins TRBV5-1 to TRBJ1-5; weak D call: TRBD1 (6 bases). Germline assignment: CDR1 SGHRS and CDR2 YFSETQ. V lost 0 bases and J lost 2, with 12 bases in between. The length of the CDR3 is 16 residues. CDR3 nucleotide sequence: TGCGCCAGCAGCTTGGGTACAGGGTCGGGCAATCAGCCCCAGCATTTT. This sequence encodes CASSLGTGSGNQPQHF.

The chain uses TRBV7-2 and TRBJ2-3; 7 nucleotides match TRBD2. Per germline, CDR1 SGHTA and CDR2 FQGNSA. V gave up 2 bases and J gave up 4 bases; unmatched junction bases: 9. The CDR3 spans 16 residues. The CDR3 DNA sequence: TGTGCCAGCAGCTTATCTGGTGGCGCGGGAGCAGATACGCAGTATTTT. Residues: CASSLSGGAGADTQYF.

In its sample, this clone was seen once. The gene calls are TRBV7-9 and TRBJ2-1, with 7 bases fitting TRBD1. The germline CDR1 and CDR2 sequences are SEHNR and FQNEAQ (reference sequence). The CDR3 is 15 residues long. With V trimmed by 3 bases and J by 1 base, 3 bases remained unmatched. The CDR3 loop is CASSFRDSSYNEQFF. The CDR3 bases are TGTGCCAGCAGCTTTCGGGACAGTTCCTACAATGAGCAGTTCTTC.

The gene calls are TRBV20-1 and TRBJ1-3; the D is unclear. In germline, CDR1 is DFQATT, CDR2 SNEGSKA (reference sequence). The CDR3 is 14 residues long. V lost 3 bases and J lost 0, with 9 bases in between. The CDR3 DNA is TGCAGTGCTAGTCCACAGAGCTCTGGAAACACCATATATTTT. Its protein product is CSASPQSSGNTIYF.

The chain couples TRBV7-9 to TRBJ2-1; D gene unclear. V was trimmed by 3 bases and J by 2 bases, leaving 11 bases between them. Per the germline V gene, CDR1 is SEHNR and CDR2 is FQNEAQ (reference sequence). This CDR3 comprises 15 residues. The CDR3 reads CASSFGQDTYNEQFF. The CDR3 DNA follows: TGTGCCAGCAGCTTCGGTCAAGACACCTACAATGAGCAGTTCTTC.

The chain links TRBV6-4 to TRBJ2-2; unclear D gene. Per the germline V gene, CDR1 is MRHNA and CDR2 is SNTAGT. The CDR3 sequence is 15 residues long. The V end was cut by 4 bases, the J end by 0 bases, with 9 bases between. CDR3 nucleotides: TGTGCCAGCAGTGCGGGTAACCCGAACACCGGGGAGCTGTTTTTT. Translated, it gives CASSAGNPNTGELFF.

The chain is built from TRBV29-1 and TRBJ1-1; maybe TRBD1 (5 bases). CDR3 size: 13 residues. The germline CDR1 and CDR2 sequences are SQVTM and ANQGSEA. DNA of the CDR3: TGCAGTGCGGGCTCCGGGGGGTCCACTGAAGCTTTCTTT. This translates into CSAGSGGSTEAFF.

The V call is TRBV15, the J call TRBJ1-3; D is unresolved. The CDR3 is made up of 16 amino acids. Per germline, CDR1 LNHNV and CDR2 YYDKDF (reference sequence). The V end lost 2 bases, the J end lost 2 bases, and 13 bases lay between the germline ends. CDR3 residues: CATSRNREVTGNTIYF. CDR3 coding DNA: TGTGCCACCAGCAGAAATCGGGAAGTTACTGGAAACACCATATATTTT.

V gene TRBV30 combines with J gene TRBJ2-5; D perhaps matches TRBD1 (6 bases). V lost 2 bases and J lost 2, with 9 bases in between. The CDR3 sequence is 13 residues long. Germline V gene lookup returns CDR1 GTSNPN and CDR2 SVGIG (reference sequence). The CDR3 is CAWSLDRQETQYF. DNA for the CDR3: TGTGCCTGGAGTTTAGACAGGCAAGAGACCCAGTACTTC.

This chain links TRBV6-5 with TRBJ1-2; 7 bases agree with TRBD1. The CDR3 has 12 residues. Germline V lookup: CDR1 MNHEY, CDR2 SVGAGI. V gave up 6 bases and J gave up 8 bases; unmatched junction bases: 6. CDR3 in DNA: TGTGCCAGCAGGCTACAGGGGTGGGGCTACACCTTC. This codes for CASRLQGWGYTF.

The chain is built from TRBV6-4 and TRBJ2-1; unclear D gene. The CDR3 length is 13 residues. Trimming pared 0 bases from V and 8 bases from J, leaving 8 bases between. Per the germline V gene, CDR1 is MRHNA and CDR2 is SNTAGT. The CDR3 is CASSDSSRDEQFF. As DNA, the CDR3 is TGTGCCAGCAGTGACTCTAGTAGAGATGAGCAGTTCTTC.